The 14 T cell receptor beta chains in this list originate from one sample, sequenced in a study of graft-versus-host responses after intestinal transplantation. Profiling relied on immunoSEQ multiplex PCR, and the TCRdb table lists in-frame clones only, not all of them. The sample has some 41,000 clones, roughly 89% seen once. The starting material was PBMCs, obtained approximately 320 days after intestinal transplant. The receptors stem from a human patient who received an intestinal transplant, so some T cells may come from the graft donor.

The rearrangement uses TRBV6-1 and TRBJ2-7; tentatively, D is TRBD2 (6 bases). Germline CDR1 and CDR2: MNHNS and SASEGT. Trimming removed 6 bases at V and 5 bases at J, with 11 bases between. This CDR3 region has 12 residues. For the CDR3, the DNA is TGTGCCAGCAGCCTAGCGAGGGACGAGCAGTACTTC. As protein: CASSLARDEQYF.

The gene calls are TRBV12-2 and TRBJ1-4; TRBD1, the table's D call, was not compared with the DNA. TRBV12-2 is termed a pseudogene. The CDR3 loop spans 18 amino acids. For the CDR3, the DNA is TGTGCAAGTCGCTCGCCCCGGGACAGGTTTTTTGGTAATGAAAAACTGTTTTTT. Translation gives CASRSPRDRFFGNEKLFF.

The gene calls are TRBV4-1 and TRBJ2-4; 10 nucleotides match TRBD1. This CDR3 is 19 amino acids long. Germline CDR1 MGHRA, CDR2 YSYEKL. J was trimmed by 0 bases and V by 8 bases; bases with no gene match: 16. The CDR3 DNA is TGCGCCAGCGTTAACCTGGGACAGGGGCGGTCCATAGCCAAAAACATTCAGTACTTC. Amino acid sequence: CASVNLGQGRSIAKNIQYF.

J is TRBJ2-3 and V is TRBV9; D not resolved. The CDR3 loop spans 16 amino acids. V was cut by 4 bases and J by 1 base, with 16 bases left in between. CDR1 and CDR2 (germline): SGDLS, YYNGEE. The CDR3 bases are TGTGCCAGCAGCTACGAGGAAGGGCCACGCACAGATACGCAGTATTTT. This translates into CASSYEEGPRTDTQYF.

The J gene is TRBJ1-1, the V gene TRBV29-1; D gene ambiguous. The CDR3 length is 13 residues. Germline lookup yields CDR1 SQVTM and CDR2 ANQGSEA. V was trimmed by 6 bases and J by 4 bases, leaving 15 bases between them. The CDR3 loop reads CSVARGWTTEAFF. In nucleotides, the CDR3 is TGCAGCGTCGCCCGCGGGTGGACCACTGAAGCTTTCTTT.

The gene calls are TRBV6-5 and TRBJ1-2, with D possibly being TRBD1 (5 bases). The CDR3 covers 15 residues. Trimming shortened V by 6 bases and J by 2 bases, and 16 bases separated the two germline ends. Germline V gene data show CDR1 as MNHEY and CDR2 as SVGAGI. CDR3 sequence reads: CASSFSGAVNYGYTF. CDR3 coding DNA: TGTGCCAGCAGCTTTTCCGGGGCCGTAAACTATGGCTACACCTTC.

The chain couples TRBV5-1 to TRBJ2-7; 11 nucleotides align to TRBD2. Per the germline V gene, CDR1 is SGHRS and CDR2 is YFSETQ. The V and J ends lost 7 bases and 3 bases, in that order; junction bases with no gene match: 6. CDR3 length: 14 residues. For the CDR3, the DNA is TGCGCCAGCGGACCACTAGCGGGGGTCTACGAGCAGTACTTC. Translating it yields CASGPLAGVYEQYF.

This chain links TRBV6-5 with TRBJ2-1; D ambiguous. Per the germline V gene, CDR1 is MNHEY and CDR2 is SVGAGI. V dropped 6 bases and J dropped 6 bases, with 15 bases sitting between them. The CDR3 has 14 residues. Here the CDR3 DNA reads TGTGCCAGCAGCCGTGTAGTGGGAAGCAATGAGCAGTTCTTC. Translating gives CASSRVVGSNEQFF.

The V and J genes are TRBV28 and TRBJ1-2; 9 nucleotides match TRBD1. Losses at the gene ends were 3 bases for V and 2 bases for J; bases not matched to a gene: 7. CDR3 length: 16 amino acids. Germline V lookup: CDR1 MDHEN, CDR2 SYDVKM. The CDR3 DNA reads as TGTGCCAGCAGTTTCCCCACCGGGACAGGGAACTATGGCTACACCTTC. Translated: CASSFPTGTGNYGYTF.

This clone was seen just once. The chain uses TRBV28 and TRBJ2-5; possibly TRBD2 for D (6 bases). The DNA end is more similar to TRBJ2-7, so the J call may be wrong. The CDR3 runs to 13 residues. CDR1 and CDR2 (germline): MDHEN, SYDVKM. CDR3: CASTGLKRHEQYF. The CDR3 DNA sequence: TGTGCCAGCACTGGACTAAAGAGGCACGAGCAGTACTTC.

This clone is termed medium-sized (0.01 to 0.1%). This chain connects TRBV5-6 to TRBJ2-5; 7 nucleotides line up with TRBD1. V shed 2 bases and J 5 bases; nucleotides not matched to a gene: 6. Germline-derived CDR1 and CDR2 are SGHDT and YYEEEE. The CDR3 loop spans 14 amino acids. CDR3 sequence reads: CASSFYRGWETQYF. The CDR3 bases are TGTGCCAGCAGCTTTTACAGGGGATGGGAGACCCAGTACTTC. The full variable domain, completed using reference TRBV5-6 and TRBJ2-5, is DAGVTQSPTHLIKTRGQQVTLRCSPKSGHDTVSWYQQALGQGPQFIFQYYEEEERQRGNFPDRFSGHQFPNYSSELNVNALLLGDSALYLCASSFYRGWETQYFGPGTRLLVL.

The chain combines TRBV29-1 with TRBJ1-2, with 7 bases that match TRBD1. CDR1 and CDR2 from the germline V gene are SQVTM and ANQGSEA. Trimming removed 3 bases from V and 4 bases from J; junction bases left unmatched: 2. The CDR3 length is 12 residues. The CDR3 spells CSVERTGYGYTF. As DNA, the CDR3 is TGCAGCGTTGAGCGGACAGGCTATGGCTACACCTTC.

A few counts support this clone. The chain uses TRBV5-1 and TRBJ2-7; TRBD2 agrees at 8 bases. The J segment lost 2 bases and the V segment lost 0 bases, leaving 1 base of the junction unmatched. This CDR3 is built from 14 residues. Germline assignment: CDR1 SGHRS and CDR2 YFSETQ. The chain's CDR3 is CASSLVGRAYEQYF. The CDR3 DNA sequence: TGCGCCAGCAGCTTGGTCGGGAGGGCCTACGAGCAGTACTTC. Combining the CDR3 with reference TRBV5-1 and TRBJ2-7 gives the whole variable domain KAGVTQTPRYLIKTRGQQVTLSCSPISGHRSVSWYQQTPGQGLQFLFEYFSETQRNKGNFPGRFSGRQFSNSRSEMNVSTLELGDSALYLCASSLVGRAYEQYFGPGTRLTVT.

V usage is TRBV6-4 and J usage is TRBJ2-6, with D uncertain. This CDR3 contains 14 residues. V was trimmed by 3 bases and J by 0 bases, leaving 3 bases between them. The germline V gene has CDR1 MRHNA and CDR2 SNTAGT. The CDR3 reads CASSENSGANVLTF. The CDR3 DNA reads TGTGCCAGCAGTGAGAACTCTGGGGCCAACGTCCTGACTTTC.